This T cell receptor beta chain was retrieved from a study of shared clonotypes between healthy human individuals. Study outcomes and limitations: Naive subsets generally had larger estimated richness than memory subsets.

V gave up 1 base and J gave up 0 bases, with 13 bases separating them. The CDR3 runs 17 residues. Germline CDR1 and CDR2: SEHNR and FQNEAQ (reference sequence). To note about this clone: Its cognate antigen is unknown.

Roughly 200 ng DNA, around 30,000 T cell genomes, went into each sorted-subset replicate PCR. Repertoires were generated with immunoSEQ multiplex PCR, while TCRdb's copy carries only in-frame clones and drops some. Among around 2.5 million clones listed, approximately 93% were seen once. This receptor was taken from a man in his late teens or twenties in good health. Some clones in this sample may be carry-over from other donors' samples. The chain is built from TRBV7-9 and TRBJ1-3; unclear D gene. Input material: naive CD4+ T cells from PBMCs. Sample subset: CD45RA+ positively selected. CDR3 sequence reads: CASSLVYVGLSGNTIYF. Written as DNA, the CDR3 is TGTGCCAGCAGCTTAGTGTACGTTGGACTCTCTGGAAACACCATATATTTT.